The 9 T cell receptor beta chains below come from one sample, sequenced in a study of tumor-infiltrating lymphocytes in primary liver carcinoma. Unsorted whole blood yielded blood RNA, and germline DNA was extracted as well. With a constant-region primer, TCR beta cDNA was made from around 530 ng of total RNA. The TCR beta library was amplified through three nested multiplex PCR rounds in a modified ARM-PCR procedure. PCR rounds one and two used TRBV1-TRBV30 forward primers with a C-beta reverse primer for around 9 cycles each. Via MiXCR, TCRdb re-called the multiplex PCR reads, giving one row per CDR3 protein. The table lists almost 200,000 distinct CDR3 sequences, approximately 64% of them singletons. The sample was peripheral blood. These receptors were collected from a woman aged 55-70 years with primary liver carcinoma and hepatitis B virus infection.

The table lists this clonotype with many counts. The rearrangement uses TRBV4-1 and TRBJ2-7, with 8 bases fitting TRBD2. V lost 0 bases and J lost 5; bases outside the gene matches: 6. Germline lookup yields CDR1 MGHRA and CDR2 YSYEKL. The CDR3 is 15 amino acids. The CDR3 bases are TGCGCCAGCAGCCAAGATGGCGGGGGGCGCGACGAGCAGTACTTC. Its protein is CASSQDGGGRDEQYF.

This CDR3 is CASSVEGTTDTQYF. The CDR3 DNA reads as TGTGCCAGCAGCGTAGAGGGCACCACAGATACGCAGTATTTT. This chain joins TRBV9 and TRBJ2-3; D not certain. The CDR3 has 14 amino acids. From germline, CDR1 is SGDLS and CDR2 YYNGEE. The V gene lost 0 bases and the J gene lost 2 bases, with 7 bases spanning the gap.

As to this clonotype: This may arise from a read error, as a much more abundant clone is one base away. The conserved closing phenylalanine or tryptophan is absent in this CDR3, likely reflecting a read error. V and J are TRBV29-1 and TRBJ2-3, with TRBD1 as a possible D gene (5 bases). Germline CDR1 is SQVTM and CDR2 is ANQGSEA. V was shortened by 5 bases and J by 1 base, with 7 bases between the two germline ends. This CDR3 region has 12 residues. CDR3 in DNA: TGCAGCGTTTTGACAGGCACAGATACGCAGTATCTT. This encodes CSVLTGTDTQYL.

The CDR3 bases are TGTGCCAGGAGCCGGAGCAGGGAGGCGGGAGAGCTGTTTTTT. Its translation is CARSRSREAGELFF. The chain is built from TRBV11-1 and TRBJ2-2; TRBD2 might be the D (6 bases). The CDR3 has 14 residues. The V gene lost 9 bases and the J gene lost 11 bases, with 22 bases spanning the gap. Germline V lookup: CDR1 SGHAT, CDR2 FQDESV (reference sequence). Supplemented by reference TRBV11-1 and TRBJ2-2, the full variable domain reads EAEVAQSPRYKITEKSQAVAFWCDPISGHATLYWYRQILGQGPELLVQFQDESVVDDSQLPKDRFSAERLKGVDSTLKIQPAELGDSAMYLCARSRSREAGELFFGEGSRLTVL.

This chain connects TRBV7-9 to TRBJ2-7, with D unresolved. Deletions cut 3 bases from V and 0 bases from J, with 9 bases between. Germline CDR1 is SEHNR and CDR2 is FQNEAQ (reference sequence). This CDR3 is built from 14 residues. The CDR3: CASSFPQASYEQYF. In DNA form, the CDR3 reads TGTGCCAGCAGCTTCCCGCAGGCCTCCTACGAGCAGTACTTC.

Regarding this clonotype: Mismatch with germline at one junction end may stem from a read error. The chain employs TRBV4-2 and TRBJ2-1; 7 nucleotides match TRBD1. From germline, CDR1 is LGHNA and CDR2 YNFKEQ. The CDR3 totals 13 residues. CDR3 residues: CASIRRGRNVQFF. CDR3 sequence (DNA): TGTGCCAGTATAAGAAGGGGGCGGAATGTGCAGTTCTTC.

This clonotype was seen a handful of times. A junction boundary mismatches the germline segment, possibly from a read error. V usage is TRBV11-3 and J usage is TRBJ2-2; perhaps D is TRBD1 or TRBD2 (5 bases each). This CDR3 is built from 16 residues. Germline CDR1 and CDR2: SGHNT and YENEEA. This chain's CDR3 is CASSLGGATDTGELFF. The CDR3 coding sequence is TGTGCCAGCAGCTTAGGAGGGGCTACGGACACTGGGGAGCTGTTTTTT.

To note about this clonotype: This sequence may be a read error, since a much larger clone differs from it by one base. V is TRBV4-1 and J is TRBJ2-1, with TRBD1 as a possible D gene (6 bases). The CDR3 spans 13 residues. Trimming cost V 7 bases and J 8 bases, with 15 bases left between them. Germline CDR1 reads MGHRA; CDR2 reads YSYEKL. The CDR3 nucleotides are TGCGCCAGCATCCCACCAGGGGCGGATGAGCAGTTCTTC. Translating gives CASIPPGADEQFF.

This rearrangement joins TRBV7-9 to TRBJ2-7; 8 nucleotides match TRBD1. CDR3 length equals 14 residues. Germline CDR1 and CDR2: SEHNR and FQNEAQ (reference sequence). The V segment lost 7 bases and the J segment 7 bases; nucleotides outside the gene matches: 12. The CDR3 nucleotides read TGTGCCAGCACCAACGACAGGGGCCGGGGAGAGCAGTACTTC. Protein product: CASTNDRGRGEQYF.